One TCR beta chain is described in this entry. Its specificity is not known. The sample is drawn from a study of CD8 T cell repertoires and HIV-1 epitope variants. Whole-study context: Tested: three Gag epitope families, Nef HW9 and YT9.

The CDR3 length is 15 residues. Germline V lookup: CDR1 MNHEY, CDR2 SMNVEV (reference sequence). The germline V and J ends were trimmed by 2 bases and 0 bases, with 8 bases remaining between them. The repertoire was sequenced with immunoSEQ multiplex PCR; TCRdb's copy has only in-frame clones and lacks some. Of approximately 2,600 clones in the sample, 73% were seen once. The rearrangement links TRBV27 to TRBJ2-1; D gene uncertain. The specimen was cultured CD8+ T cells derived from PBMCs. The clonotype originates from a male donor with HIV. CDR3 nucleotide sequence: TGTGCCAGCAGTTTACGGTACAGCTCCTACAATGAGCAGTTCTTC. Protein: CASSLRYSSYNEQFF.